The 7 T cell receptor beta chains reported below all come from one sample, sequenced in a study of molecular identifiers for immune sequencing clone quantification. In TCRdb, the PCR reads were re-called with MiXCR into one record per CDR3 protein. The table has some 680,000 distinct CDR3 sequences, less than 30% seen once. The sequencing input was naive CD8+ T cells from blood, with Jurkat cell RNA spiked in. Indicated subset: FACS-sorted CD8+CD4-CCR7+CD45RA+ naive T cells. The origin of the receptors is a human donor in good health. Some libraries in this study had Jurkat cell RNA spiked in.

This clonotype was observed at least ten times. The CDR3 reads CASGYGIDEQYF. CDR3 DNA sequence: TGTGCCAGTGGATACGGGATCGACGAGCAGTACTTC. The V and J genes are TRBV25-1 and TRBJ2-7, with D possibly being TRBD2 (5 bases). The germline V and J ends were trimmed by 9 bases and 5 bases, with 14 bases remaining between them. Germline loops: CDR1 MGHDK, CDR2 SYGVNS. This CDR3 contains 12 residues.

As DNA, the CDR3 is TGTGCCAGCAGCACTGACAGGAATCAGCCCCAGCATTTT. Residues: CASSTDRNQPQHF. The chain couples TRBV7-9 to TRBJ1-5; maybe TRBD1 (6 bases). The CDR3 totals 13 residues. Germline V lookup: CDR1 SEHNR, CDR2 FQNEAQ (reference sequence). V was clipped by 5 bases and J by 4 bases, with 9 bases between them.

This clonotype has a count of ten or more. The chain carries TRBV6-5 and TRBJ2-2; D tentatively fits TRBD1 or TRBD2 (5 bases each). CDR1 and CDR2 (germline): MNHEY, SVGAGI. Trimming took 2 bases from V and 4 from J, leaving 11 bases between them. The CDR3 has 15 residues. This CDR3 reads CASSYRPGSTGELFF. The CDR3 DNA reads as TGTGCCAGCAGTTACCGGCCAGGGAGCACCGGGGAGCTGTTTTTT.

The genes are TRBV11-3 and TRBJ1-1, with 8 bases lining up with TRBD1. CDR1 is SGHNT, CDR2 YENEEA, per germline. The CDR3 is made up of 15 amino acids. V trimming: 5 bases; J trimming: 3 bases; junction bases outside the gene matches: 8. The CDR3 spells CASSPTGAMHTEAFF. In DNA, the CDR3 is TGTGCCAGCAGCCCGACAGGGGCCATGCACACTGAAGCTTTCTTT.

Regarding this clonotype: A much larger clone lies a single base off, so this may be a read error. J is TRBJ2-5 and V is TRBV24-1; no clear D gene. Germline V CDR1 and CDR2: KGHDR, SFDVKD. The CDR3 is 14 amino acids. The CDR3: CATSDLGSLETRYF. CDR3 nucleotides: TGTGCCACCAGTGATTTGGGCAGTCTGGAGACCCGGTACTTC.

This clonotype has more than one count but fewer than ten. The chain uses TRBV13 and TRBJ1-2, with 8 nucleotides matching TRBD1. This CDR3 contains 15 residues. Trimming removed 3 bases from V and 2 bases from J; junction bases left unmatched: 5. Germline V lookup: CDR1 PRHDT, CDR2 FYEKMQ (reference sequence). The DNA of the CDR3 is TGTGCCAGCAGCTTGTTCGCAGGGGGCAACTATGGCTACACCTTC. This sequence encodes CASSLFAGGNYGYTF.

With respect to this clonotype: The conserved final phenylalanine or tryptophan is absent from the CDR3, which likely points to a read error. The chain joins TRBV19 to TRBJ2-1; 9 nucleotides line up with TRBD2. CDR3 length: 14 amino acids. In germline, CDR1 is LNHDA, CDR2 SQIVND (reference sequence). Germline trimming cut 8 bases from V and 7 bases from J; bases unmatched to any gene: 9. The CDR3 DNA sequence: TGTGCCAGTGCCCCGGGACTAGCTGTGAATGAGCAGTTCATC. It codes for CASAPGLAVNEQFI.